These T cell receptor beta chains were read from a single sample in a study of T cell repertoires in cytomegalovirus infection. For these TCRs, the target antigens are not known. From the reads, TCRdb called clonotypes with MiXCR, one entry per CDR3 protein. The sample includes some 940,000 distinct CDR3 sequences, around 29% of them seen just once. The sample in question was cultured CD8+ T cells from PBMCs, obtained from culture after CMV antigen stimulation. Receptors originate from a human donor in good health (CMV status not recorded). Some clones in this sample may be carry-over from other donors' samples. Both conserved end residues are part of each CDR3. The D gene is left open where the match is weak. Size values are once, few and many counts, or a class for expanded clones, and some rows have none.

size	J	V	D	CDR3	DNA
many	TRBJ1-1	TRBV6-5	-	CASSYSLRGNTEAFF	TGTGCCAGCAGTTACTCGTTACGGGGGAACACTGAAGCTTTCTTT
-	TRBJ2-2	TRBV4-1	-	CASSDLANSRTGELFF	TGCGCCAGCAGCGATCTAGCGAACTCAAGGACCGGGGAGCTGTTTTTT
many	TRBJ1-1	TRBV7-2	-	CASSLGWRNTEAFF	TGTGCCAGCAGCTTAGGCTGGAGGAACACTGAAGCTTTCTTT
few	TRBJ1-3	TRBV12-3/TRBV12-4	-	CASSLVREFSNTIYF	TGTGCCAGCAGTTTAGTACGGGAGTTTTCAAACACCATATATTTT
-	TRBJ1-2	TRBV2	-	CASSELHPTVYGYTF	TGTGCCAGCAGTGAATTACACCCGACAGTTTATGGCTACACCTTC
few	TRBJ2-5	TRBV5-4	-	CASSLGTPLNQETQYF	TGTGCCAGCAGCTTGGGGACCCCTTTAAACCAGGAGACCCAGTACTTC
many	TRBJ2-2	TRBV7-6	-	CASSLAQINTGELFF	TGTGCCAGCAGCTTAGCACAGATCAACACCGGGGAGCTGTTTTTT
few	TRBJ2-1	TRBV7-6	-	CASSYTGYEQFF	TGTGCCAGCAGCTATACAGGGTATGAGCAGTTCTTC
few	TRBJ1-1	TRBV19	-	CASRPPGSTEAFF	TGTGCCAGTAGACCCCCAGGGAGCACTGAAGCTTTCTTT
-	TRBJ2-2	TRBV12-3/TRBV12-4	TRBD2	CASRSRPSSGGNTGELFF	TGTGCCAGCAGGTCCAGACCCTCTAGCGGGGGGAACACCGGGGAGCTGTTTTTT
-	TRBJ1-5	TRBV6-1	-	CASSEGWYRAGSNQPQHF	TGTGCCAGCAGTGAAGGTTGGTACAGGGCCGGTAGCAATCAGCCCCAGCATTTT
-	TRBJ2-7	TRBV7-9	-	CASSSPNSSYEQYF	TGTGCCAGCAGCTCGCCAAATAGCTCCTACGAGCAGTACTTC
-	TRBJ2-5	TRBV28	TRBD1	CASSLKIVDRDVETQYF	TGTGCCAGCAGTTTAAAAATTGTTGACAGGGATGTTGAGACCCAGTACTTC
few	TRBJ2-1	TRBV12-3/TRBV12-4	-	CASSFEVNEQFF	TGTGCCAGCAGTTTTGAAGTAAATGAGCAGTTCTTC
few	TRBJ2-5	TRBV13	TRBD2	CASSFASGGQETQYF	TGTGCCAGCAGCTTTGCTAGCGGGGGACAAGAGACCCAGTACTTC
few	TRBJ2-5	TRBV7-3	-	CASSLTSGFSETQYF	TGTGCCAGCAGCTTAACGTCTGGGTTTTCAGAGACCCAGTACTTC
few	TRBJ2-5	TRBV7-9	-	CASSPGNFKQETQYF	TGTGCCAGCAGCCCGGGCAACTTTAAACAAGAGACCCAGTACTTC
-	TRBJ1-5	TRBV3-1	-	CASSQKWGVQPQHF	TGTGCCAGCAGCCAAAAGTGGGGGGTTCAGCCCCAGCATTTT
many	TRBJ2-5	TRBV7-2	-	CASSPGGGLETQYF	TGTGCCAGCAGCCCTGGTGGGGGGTTGGAGACCCAGTACTTC
-	TRBJ2-1	TRBV6-4	-	CASSDSKRNEQFF	TGTGCCAGCAGTGACTCCAAGCGCAATGAGCAGTTCTTC
few	TRBJ2-3	TRBV6-1	-	CASSELRGTDTQYF	TGTGCCAGCAGTGAATTGAGGGGGACAGATACGCAGTATTTT
-	TRBJ2-1	TRBV4-1	-	CASSHPVGGNEQFF	TGCGCCAGCAGCCATCCCGTAGGCGGAAATGAGCAGTTCTTC
-	TRBJ1-5	TRBV27	-	CASSPWGGNQPQHF	TGTGCCAGCAGCCCCTGGGGTGGCAATCAGCCCCAGCATTTT
-	TRBJ2-1	TRBV4-2	-	CASSQDRTAYNEQFF	TGTGCCAGCAGCCAAGATAGGACCGCTTACAATGAGCAGTTCTTC
-	TRBJ2-3	TRBV27	-	CASSAFQGSTDTQYF	TGTGCCAGCAGTGCCTTCCAGGGGAGCACAGATACGCAGTATTTT
-	TRBJ2-2	TRBV6-6	-	CATSPGGVRELFF	TGTGCCACCTCCCCGGGGGGCGTGAGGGAGCTGTTTTTT
-	TRBJ2-5	TRBV6-1	-	CASSPPNTLGRRTQYF	TGTGCCAGCAGTCCCCCGAACACTTTGGGGCGGAGGACCCAGTACTTC
-	TRBJ2-1	TRBV6-2/TRBV6-3	TRBD1	CASSSLTGFDNEQFF	TGTGCCAGCAGTTCCTTGACAGGGTTCGACAATGAGCAGTTCTTC
-	TRBJ2-1	TRBV2	-	CASNSGPPGEQFF	TGTGCCAGCAACTCCGGGCCTCCCGGGGAGCAGTTCTTC
once	TRBJ2-7	TRBV7-3	-	CASSSSVVGHNYEQYF	TGTGCCAGCAGCTCCTCAGTTGTGGGCCATAACTACGAGCAGTACTTC
once	TRBJ2-7	TRBV20-1	TRBD2	CSTPRGGLSGEQYF	TGCAGTACACCTAGGGGAGGGTTGTCGGGTGAGCAGTACTTC
-	TRBJ2-3	TRBV7-9	-	CASSLGRAETTDTQYF	TGTGCCAGCAGCTTAGGTCGAGCGGAGACCACAGATACGCAGTATTTT
-	TRBJ2-1	TRBV5-1	TRBD2	CASSGGEYNEQFF	TGCGCCAGCAGCGGGGGGGAATACAATGAGCAGTTCTTC
few	TRBJ1-1	TRBV6-6	TRBD1	CASWGPGQKNTEAFF	TGTGCCAGTTGGGGGCCGGGACAGAAAAACACTGAAGCTTTCTTT
few	TRBJ2-1	TRBV7-9	TRBD2	CASSFSSVAGVENEQFF	TGTGCCAGCAGCTTTTCTTCTGTTGCGGGGGTAGAGAATGAGCAGTTCTTC
-	TRBJ2-5	TRBV27	-	CASSLNGGIETQYF	TGTGCCAGCAGTTTAAATGGAGGGATTGAGACCCAGTACTTC
few	TRBJ2-3	TRBV4-3	-	CASSQAPGPQYF	TGCGCCAGCAGCCAAGCCCCGGGACCGCAGTATTTT
few	TRBJ1-2	TRBV28	-	CASSFGQKGGYTF	TGTGCCAGCAGTTTCGGTCAGAAAGGGGGCTACACCTTC
-	TRBJ1-2	TRBV18	-	CASSPPASNYGYTF	TGTGCCAGCTCACCACCAGCTAGTAACTATGGCTACACCTTC
-	TRBJ2-3	TRBV5-6	-	CASSYQPAATDTQYF	TGTGCCAGCAGCTACCAGCCTGCCGCCACAGATACGCAGTATTTT
many	TRBJ1-1	TRBV7-9	-	CASSLPALEAFF	TGTGCCAGCAGCTTACCAGCCCTTGAAGCTTTCTTT
-	TRBJ2-7	TRBV4-2	TRBD2	CASSQDVSGGAYEQYF	TGTGCCAGCAGCCAAGATGTGAGCGGGGGGGCCTACGAGCAGTACTTC
-	TRBJ1-4	TRBV25-1	-	CASSEYGSRYEKLFF	TGTGCCAGCAGTGAATATGGCAGCCGGTATGAAAAACTGTTTTTT